This TCR beta chain stems from a study of T cells expressing NK-cell markers. Across the whole study: Sorted CD3+CD56-NKG2C+, CD3+CD56+NKG2C- and CD3+CD56+NKG2C+ T cells were the source of the TCR beta repertoires. Seven sequenced donors out of eight were HCMV-seropositive, one seronegative. Notes on the study in general: In a handful of donors, dominant clonotypes made up roughly 25-60.1% of CD3+CD56-NKG2C+ cells. CD8+ T cells in more than five donors included dominant NKG2C+ clonotypes at about 1.0-7.0%.

As to this clonotype: Its antigen is unidentified.

Each CDR3 protein gets one entry in TCRdb, which reprocessed the 5' RACE reads and gives no DNA. Its table lists roughly 390,000 distinct CDR3 sequences. The clonotype was recovered from a woman in her 50s in good health. Material for sequencing was blood T cells: a sorted CD56 or NKG2C T cell subset, CD4+ or CD8+ T cells, or bulk PBMC T cells (not recorded which).

CDR3 protein: CASSEAGDEQFF. V gene TRBV2 combines with J gene TRBJ2-1. This CDR3 comprises 12 residues. Germline loops: CDR1 SNHLY, CDR2 FYNNEI.